This is a list of T cell receptor beta chains from one sample in a study of blood T cell repertoires in COVID-19. Produced via immunoSEQ multiplex PCR; TCRdb's table is partial and in-frame only. The sample contains around 310,000 clones, about nine tenths of which appear only once. Sample: peripheral blood. These receptor sequences come from a woman aged 60-75 years with acute or convalescent COVID-19. Both conserved end residues are part of each CDR3. D genes are given only for firm matches. Clone size is given for some rows only: seen once, a few or many times, or a class if the clone is expanded.

15	TRBJ2-3	TRBD2	TRBV6-2/TRBV6-3	.	TGTGCCAGCAGTTACTCGGGAGGGGGCACAGATACGCAGTATTTT	CASSYSGGGTDTQYF
15	TRBJ1-1	TRBD1	TRBV6-2/TRBV6-3	.	TGTGCCAGCAGTTCTCTGACAGGGGAGAGCACTGAAGCTTTCTTT	CASSSLTGESTEAFF
17	TRBJ2-3	TRBD2	TRBV7-6	.	TGTGCCAGCAGCTTAGCAGGTAGCGGGACTAGCACAGATACGCAGTATTTT	CASSLAGSGTSTDTQYF
14	TRBJ1-4	TRBD1	TRBV29-1	.	TGCAGCGTTGAAGGGGGACAGGATAATGAAAAACTGTTTTTT	CSVEGGQDNEKLFF
16	TRBJ1-3	TRBD1	TRBV5-1	.	TGCGCCAGCAGCGGAGGACAGGGGAGCTCTGGAAACACCATATATTTT	CASSGGQGSSGNTIYF
15	TRBJ2-5	TRBD1	TRBV10-3	few	TGTGCCATCAGTGACAGGACAGGGGGTCGGGAGACCCAGTACTTC	CAISDRTGGRETQYF
15	TRBJ2-3	.	TRBV6-5	.	TGTGCCAGCAGTTACTCGAAGGGGTACTCAGATACGCAGTATTTT	CASSYSKGYSDTQYF
15	TRBJ1-2	.	TRBV6-5	.	TGTGCCAGCAGTTATGAGGGGGACCTAATTTATGGCTACACCTTC	CASSYEGDLIYGYTF
15	TRBJ2-7	TRBD2	TRBV9	.	TGTGCCAGCAGCGTAGGGCCTAGCGGTGTATACGAGCAGTACTTC	CASSVGPSGVYEQYF
15	TRBJ2-7	.	TRBV5-6	many	TGTGCCAGCAGCTTGGAGTTTGTAGAGCCCTACGAGCAGTACTTC	CASSLEFVEPYEQYF
16	TRBJ2-3	.	TRBV27	.	TGTGCCAGCAGTTCGGACACCTTATTAAACACAGATACGCAGTATTTT	CASSSDTLLNTDTQYF
15	TRBJ1-1	TRBD1	TRBV7-9	.	TGTGCCAGCAGAACCGGGACAGGGGCGAACACTGAAGCTTTCTTT	CASRTGTGANTEAFF
17	TRBJ1-1	TRBD1	TRBV2	.	TGTGCCAGCAGTGACCCGAGGACAGGGGGTCTCAACACTGAAGCTTTCTTT	CASSDPRTGGLNTEAFF
14	TRBJ2-3	.	TRBV9	.	TGTGCCAGCGGAAGAGGCAGGGACACAGATACGCAGTATTTT	CASGRGRDTDTQYF
15	TRBJ1-2	.	TRBV7-9	.	TGTGCCAGCAGCCCTAGTTCGGCAGAGCTATATGGCTACACCTTC	CASSPSSAELYGYTF
18	TRBJ2-7	.	TRBV28	once	TGTGCCAGCAGCTCCTTGGGTGGACAGCGAATTTCGGTCTACGAGCAGTACTTC	CASSSLGGQRISVYEQYF
16	TRBJ1-2	.	TRBV6-1	.	TGTGCCAGCAGTGAAGCGGAGATTGCTTCTGTGAATGGCTACACCTTC	CASSEAEIASVNGYTF
15	TRBJ2-6	.	TRBV18	once	TGTGCCAGCTCAGCCAGGGGTGGTGGGGCCAACGTCCTGACTTTC	CASSARGGGANVLTF
16	TRBJ1-5	TRBD1	TRBV18	.	TGTGCCAGCCGTAAAGGAGACAGGGGTGCGGCTCAGCCCCAGCATTTT	CASRKGDRGAAQPQHF
16	TRBJ1-2	TRBD1	TRBV5-1	once	TGCGCCAGCAGCAACCTAGTGGACAGGGGTGACTATGGCTACACCTTC	CASSNLVDRGDYGYTF
16	TRBJ2-3	TRBD2	TRBV3-1/TRBV3-2	.	TGTGCCAGCAGACAAGCGTCTAGCGGGAGAGTAACTACGCAGTATTTT	CASRQASSGRVTTQYF
15	TRBJ2-7	TRBD2	TRBV11-3	once	TGTGCCAGCAGCTTAGGCACTAGCGGGCCGTACGAGCAGTACTTC	CASSLGTSGPYEQYF
14	TRBJ1-4	TRBD1	TRBV9	.	TGTGCCAGCAGCGTGACAGGGGGAAATGAAAAACTGTTTTTT	CASSVTGGNEKLFF
14	TRBJ1-2	.	TRBV9	.	TGTGCCAGCAGCGTAGTGGTTAGCGGCTATGGCTACACCTTC	CASSVVVSGYGYTF
14	TRBJ2-2	TRBD2	TRBV19	few	TGTGCCAGTAGCGGGAGGGCCGATCGTCGGGAGCTGTTTTTT	CASSGRADRRELFF
16	TRBJ2-2	.	TRBV30	.	TGTGCCTGGTTCCGGCCGGACGGTCGGGGGTGCAGGGAGCTGTTTTTT	CAWFRPDGRGCRELFF
16	TRBJ1-2	TRBD1	TRBV28	.	TGTGCCAGCAGTTTGATGGCGACAGGGCCGCCCTATGGCTACACCTTC	CASSLMATGPPYGYTF
16	TRBJ1-5	.	TRBV28	.	TGTGCCAGCAGTCCCGAGTTCAGGCAACTCAATCAGCCCCAGCATTTT	CASSPEFRQLNQPQHF
18	TRBJ2-2	TRBD1	TRBV5-6	.	TGTGCCAGCAGCGCAACCGGGACAGGGTTTAGGAACACCGGGGAGCTGTTTTTT	CASSATGTGFRNTGELFF
13	TRBJ2-2	.	TRBV28	once	TGTGCCAGCAAAGTCAGGGTCACCGGGGAGCTGTTTTTT	CASKVRVTGELFF
18	TRBJ2-1	TRBD2	TRBV27	.	TGTGCCAGCAGTTTGAGGGGCGGGGGGCCTCTCTCCTACAATGAGCAGTTCTTC	CASSLRGGGPLSYNEQFF
13	TRBJ2-7	.	TRBV6-5	.	TGTGCCAGCAGTAAATCAGGGTCCTACGGGCAGTACTTC	CASSKSGSYGQYF
13	TRBJ2-7	.	TRBV10-3	.	TGTGCCAACAGCCCTAGCGAATATTCCGAGCAGTACTTC	CANSPSEYSEQYF
17	TRBJ2-6	.	TRBV19	.	TGTGCCAGTGGTAGGACACCAGCTACCTCTGGGGCCAACGTCCTGACTTTC	CASGRTPATSGANVLTF
16	TRBJ2-5	TRBD2	TRBV27	.	TGTGCCAGCAGTCCATCTCGCGGACTAGGGGAAGAGACCCAGTACTTC	CASSPSRGLGEETQYF
15	TRBJ2-1	TRBD2	TRBV5-1	once	TGCGCCAGCAGCTTGGGACTAGCGGTTTACAATGAGCAGTTCTTC	CASSLGLAVYNEQFF
13	TRBJ2-7	TRBD1	TRBV29-1	once	TGCAGCGTTGAGAACAGGGGTAGTCACGAGCAGTACTTC	CSVENRGSHEQYF
14	TRBJ2-1	TRBD2	TRBV19	.	TGTGCCAGTAGTCCCGGGAGGGGTAGAAATGAGCAGTTCTTC	CASSPGRGRNEQFF
14	TRBJ1-2	TRBD1	TRBV6-5	.	TGTGCCAGCAGTCGCCGGGACAGCAGGGGTGGCTACACCTTC	CASSRRDSRGGYTF
17	TRBJ1-1	TRBD1	TRBV7-9	once	TGTGCCAGCAGCTTTATGGGCAGGGGGCGAGCCCCTACTGAAGCTTTCTTT	CASSFMGRGRAPTEAFF
14	TRBJ2-7	.	TRBV7-6	.	TGTGCCAGCAGCTTGGACACCGGCACCTACGAGCAGTACTTC	CASSLDTGTYEQYF
15	TRBJ1-2	.	TRBV6-6	.	TGTGCCAGCACCGAGGAAGGTCTAGCTAACTATGGCTACACCTTC	CASTEEGLANYGYTF
16	TRBJ2-5	TRBD2	TRBV9	once	TGTGCCAGCAGCCCGGGACTAGCGGGACCCCAAGAGACCCAGTACTTC	CASSPGLAGPQETQYF
15	TRBJ2-5	.	TRBV28	.	TGTGCCAGCAGTCTAATAGGGGCGCCGTGGGAGACCCAGTACTTC	CASSLIGAPWETQYF
16	TRBJ2-3	.	TRBV5-1	once	TGCGCCAGCAGCTTTCTAAGGGGGGGTTCTACAGATACGCAGTATTTT	CASSFLRGGSTDTQYF
15	TRBJ2-1	TRBD1	TRBV11-2	.	TGTGCCAGCAGCTTAGTCGGGGACAGGGGTAATGAGCAGTTCTTC	CASSLVGDRGNEQFF
13	TRBJ1-5	TRBD1	TRBV27	.	TGTGCCAGCAGTGACAGGGAGAATCAGCCCCAGCATTTT	CASSDRENQPQHF
14	TRBJ2-7	TRBD1	TRBV4-3	.	TGCGCCAGCAGCCAAATAACAGGGGGCTACGAGCAGTACTTC	CASSQITGGYEQYF
18	TRBJ2-1	TRBD2	TRBV18	.	TGTGCCAGCTCACCTCTCGACAGGGTGGTAGCGGGAGGTAATGAGCAGTTCTTC	CASSPLDRVVAGGNEQFF
14	TRBJ2-1	TRBD1	TRBV11-3	.	TGTGCCAGCAGCAGAAGGGACAGAACCAATGAGCAGTTCTTC	CASSRRDRTNEQFF
15	TRBJ1-2	.	TRBV9	.	TGTGCCAGCAGCGACCAATTGGGCGGGTACTATGGCTACACCTTC	CASSDQLGGYYGYTF
11	TRBJ2-1	.	TRBV12-3/TRBV12-4	.	TGTGCCAGCAGTATCAAAAATGAGCAGTTCTTC	CASSIKNEQFF
19	TRBJ1-5	TRBD1	TRBV7-8	.	TGTGCCAGCAGGGCAGGGGGCTTGGGTCCAGAGGATAGCAATCAGCCCCAGCATTTT	CASRAGGLGPEDSNQPQHF
13	TRBJ1-2	TRBD1	TRBV5-6	.	TGTGCCAGCAGCTCCGGACAGGTCTATGGCTACACCTTC	CASSSGQVYGYTF
15	TRBJ1-5	.	TRBV28	.	TGTGCCAGCAGTCAAGACAACAGGTACAATCAGCCCCAGCATTTT	CASSQDNRYNQPQHF